The 14 T cell receptor beta chains below were found in one sample sequenced in a study of control samples from healthy donors and cancer patients. Repertoires were generated with immunoSEQ multiplex PCR, while TCRdb's copy carries only in-frame clones and drops some. The sample has 130,000 to 150,000 clones; 90% to 95% are singletons. Source material: blood. All receptors come from a man in his late teens or twenties in good health.

The chain employs TRBV4-1 and TRBJ1-6; D perhaps matches TRBD1 (6 bases). CDR3 length: 17 amino acids. V was pared by 4 bases and J by 4 bases, with 17 bases between. Germline V gene sequence: CDR1 MGHRA, CDR2 YSYEKL. The CDR3 region has the DNA TGCGCCAGCAGCCCCTATCTAGGACAGCGGTATAATTCACCCCTCCACTTT. Translation gives CASSPYLGQRYNSPLHF.

This rearrangement joins TRBV7-2 to TRBJ2-3, with D possibly being TRBD2 (5 bases). The CDR3 extends over 13 amino acids. Looked up from germline, CDR1 is SGHTA and CDR2 is FQGNSA. The germline V and J ends were trimmed by 8 bases and 1 base, with 10 bases remaining between them. In nucleotides, the CDR3 is TGTGCCAGCGGACTCCTAGGCACAGATACGCAGTATTTT. Translating gives CASGLLGTDTQYF.

This clone appeared once. J is TRBJ2-1 and V is TRBV27; D call uncertain. Germline CDR1 MNHEY, CDR2 SMNVEV (reference sequence). The V and J ends lost 1 base and 5 bases respectively, with 12 bases between them. CDR3 length equals 15 residues. The CDR3 coding sequence is TGTGCCAGCAGTTTATACCGAGCCCTTAACAATGAGCAGTTCTTC. Translated: CASSLYRALNNEQFF.

The sample holds one count of this clone. The chain couples TRBV13 to TRBJ1-6, with TRBD1 identical over 8 bases. The CDR3 extends over 15 amino acids. J lost 9 bases, V lost 3 bases, and 7 bases had no gene match. Germline CDR1 and CDR2: PRHDT and FYEKMQ (reference sequence). This CDR3 reads CASSFDRGIVSPLHF. For the CDR3, the DNA is TGTGCCAGCAGCTTCGACAGGGGTATCGTTTCACCCCTCCACTTT.

This sequence joins TRBV19 and TRBJ1-1; no clear D gene. Trimming pared 2 bases from V and 4 bases from J, leaving 8 bases between. The CDR3 consists of 13 residues. The germline CDR1 and CDR2 sequences are LNHDA and SQIVND (reference sequence). The CDR3 sequence is CASSISEGTEAFF. For the CDR3, the DNA is TGTGCCAGTAGTATATCGGAGGGCACTGAAGCTTTCTTT.

The chain is built from TRBV20-1 and TRBJ1-1, with a weak D call TRBD1 (5 bases). Germline loops: CDR1 DFQATT, CDR2 SNEGSKA (reference sequence). The length of the CDR3 is 11 residues. Trimming shortened V by 1 base and J by 8 bases, and 8 bases separated the two germline ends. This chain's CDR3 is CSARAKGEAFF. DNA for the CDR3: TGCAGTGCTAGAGCGAAGGGGGAAGCTTTCTTT.

This clone was seen a handful of times. The V call is TRBV3-1 (or the pseudogene TRBV3-2), the J call TRBJ2-5; D may be TRBD2 (5 bases). Trimming pared 7 bases from V and 5 bases from J, leaving 20 bases between. The length of the CDR3 is 15 residues. Germline V gene sequence: CDR1 LGHDT, CDR2 YNNKEL (reference sequence). The CDR3 here is CASTQIGQRRETQYF. The CDR3 coding sequence is TGTGCCAGCACCCAGATCGGGCAGCGGAGGGAGACCCAGTACTTC.

The chain carries TRBV5-6 and TRBJ2-3; tentative D call: TRBD2 (6 bases). V lost 5 bases, J lost 6 bases, and 19 bases lay in between. The germline V gene has CDR1 SGHDT and CDR2 YYEEEE. The CDR3 is 15 residues long. The CDR3 DNA sequence: TGTGCCAGCAGTACAACGCGGGACCCAGTTGATACGCAGTATTTT. This codes for CASSTTRDPVDTQYF.

The chain joins TRBV13 to TRBJ2-3; TRBD1 aligns across 8 bases. V was pared by 5 bases and J by 4 bases, with 8 bases of the junction left unmatched. From germline, CDR1 is PRHDT and CDR2 FYEKMQ (reference sequence). This CDR3 region has 15 residues. The DNA for the CDR3 is TGTGCCAGCAGCGCACCGACAGGGGTCTCAGATACGCAGTATTTT. It specifies CASSAPTGVSDTQYF.

This chain uses TRBV28 with TRBJ2-3; perhaps TRBD2 as D (6 bases). The CDR3 has 20 amino acids. Trimming removed 3 bases at V and 0 bases at J, with 25 bases between. Per germline, CDR1 MDHEN and CDR2 SYDVKM. CDR3 amino acids: CASSFHPGAPKASSTDTQYF. In nucleotides, the CDR3 is TGTGCCAGCAGTTTTCATCCGGGAGCCCCCAAGGCTTCTAGCACAGATACGCAGTATTTT.

This chain uses TRBV7-8 with TRBJ1-1; the match to TRBD1 covers 8 bases. The J segment lost 3 bases and the V segment lost 5 bases, leaving 8 bases of the junction unmatched. CDR3 length equals 15 residues. In germline, CDR1 is SGHVS, CDR2 FQNEAQ. DNA for the CDR3: TGTGCCAGCAGCACAGACCCGACAGGGGACACTGAAGCTTTCTTT. It specifies CASSTDPTGDTEAFF.

V gene TRBV7-8 combines with J gene TRBJ2-1; 11 bases line up with TRBD1. The CDR3 totals 17 residues. The germline gives CDR1 SGHVS, CDR2 FQNEAQ. V trimming: 4 bases; J trimming: 6 bases; junction bases outside the gene matches: 11. For the CDR3, the DNA is TGTGCCAGCAGCTCTATCCCCCGGACAGGGGGCATCAATGAGCAGTTCTTC. It is translated as CASSSIPRTGGINEQFF. The complete variable domain, with remaining parts taken from reference TRBV7-8 and TRBJ2-1, reads GAGVSQSPRYKVAKRGQDVALRCDPISGHVSLFWYQQALGQGPEFLTYFQNEAQLDKSGLPSDRFFAERPEGSVSTLKIQRTQQEDSAVYLCASSSIPRTGGINEQFFGPGTRLTVL.

Comment on this clone: Additional DNA sequences in this sample encode the identical CDR3. The CDR3: CASSFRDSYNEQFF. The CDR3 bases are TGTGCCAGCAGTTTCCGGGATTCCTACAATGAGCAGTTCTTC. This chain uses TRBV27 with TRBJ2-1, with a weak D call TRBD2 (5 bases). Germline lookup yields CDR1 MNHEY and CDR2 SMNVEV (reference sequence). There are 14 residues in the CDR3. With 3 bases removed from V and 1 base from J, the gap between germline ends came to 7 bases.

This clone appeared a single time. The chain combines TRBV15 with TRBJ2-3; D call uncertain. The germline V and J ends were trimmed by 1 base and 1 base, with 9 bases remaining between them. The germline V gene encodes CDR1 LNHNV and CDR2 YYDKDF (reference sequence). CDR3 length: 15 residues. The CDR3 is CATSRGSTGTDTQYF. In DNA, the CDR3 is TGTGCCACCAGCAGAGGGTCTACAGGCACAGATACGCAGTATTTT.